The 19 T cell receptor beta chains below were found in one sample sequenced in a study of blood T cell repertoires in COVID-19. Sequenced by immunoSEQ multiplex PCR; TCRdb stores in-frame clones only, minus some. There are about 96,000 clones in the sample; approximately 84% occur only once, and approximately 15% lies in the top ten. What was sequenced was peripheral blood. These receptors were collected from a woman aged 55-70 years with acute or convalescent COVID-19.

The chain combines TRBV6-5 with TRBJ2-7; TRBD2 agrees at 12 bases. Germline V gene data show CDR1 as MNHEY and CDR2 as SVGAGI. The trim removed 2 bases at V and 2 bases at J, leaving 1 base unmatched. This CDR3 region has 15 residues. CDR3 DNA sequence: TGTGCCAGCAGTTACCGGACTAGCGGGGCCTACGAGCAGTACTTC. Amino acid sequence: CASSYRTSGAYEQYF.

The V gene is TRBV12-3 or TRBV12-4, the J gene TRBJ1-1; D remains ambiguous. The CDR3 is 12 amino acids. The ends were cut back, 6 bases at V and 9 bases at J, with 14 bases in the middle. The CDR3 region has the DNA TGTGCCAGCAGCCCATCCGGGTCGCAAGCTTTCTTT. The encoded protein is CASSPSGSQAFF.

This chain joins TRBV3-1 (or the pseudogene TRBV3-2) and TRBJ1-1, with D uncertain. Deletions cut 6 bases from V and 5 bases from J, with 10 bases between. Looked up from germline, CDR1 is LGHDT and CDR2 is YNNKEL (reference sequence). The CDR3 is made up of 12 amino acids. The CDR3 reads CASRTTGTEAFF. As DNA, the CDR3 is TGTGCCAGCAGAACAACGGGGACTGAAGCTTTCTTT.

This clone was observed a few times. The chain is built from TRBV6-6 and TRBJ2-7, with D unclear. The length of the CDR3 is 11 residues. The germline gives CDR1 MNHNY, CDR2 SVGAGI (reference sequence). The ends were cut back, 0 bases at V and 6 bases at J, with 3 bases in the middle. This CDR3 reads CASSYSREQYF. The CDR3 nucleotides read TGTGCCAGCAGTTACTCGCGCGAGCAGTACTTC.

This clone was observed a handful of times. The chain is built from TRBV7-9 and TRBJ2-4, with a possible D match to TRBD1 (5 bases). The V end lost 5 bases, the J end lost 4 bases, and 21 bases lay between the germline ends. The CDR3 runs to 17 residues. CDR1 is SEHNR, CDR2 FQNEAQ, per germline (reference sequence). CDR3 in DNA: TGTGCCAGCAGCCGGGCACCCGTTGGGCAGGGAAAAAACATTCAGTACTTC. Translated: CASSRAPVGQGKNIQYF. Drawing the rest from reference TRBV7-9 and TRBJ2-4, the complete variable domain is DTGVSQNPRHKITKRGQNVTFRCDPISEHNRLYWYRQTLGQGPEFLTYFQNEAQLEKSRLLSDRFSAERPKGSFSTLEIQRTEQGDSAMYLCASSRAPVGQGKNIQYFGAGTRLSVL.

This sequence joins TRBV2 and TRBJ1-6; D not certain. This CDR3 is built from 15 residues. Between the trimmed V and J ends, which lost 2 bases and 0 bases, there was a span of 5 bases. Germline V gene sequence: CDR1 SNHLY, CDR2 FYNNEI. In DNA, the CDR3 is TGTGCCAGCAGTGAAATGAGCTCCTATAATTCACCCCTCCACTTT. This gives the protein CASSEMSSYNSPLHF.

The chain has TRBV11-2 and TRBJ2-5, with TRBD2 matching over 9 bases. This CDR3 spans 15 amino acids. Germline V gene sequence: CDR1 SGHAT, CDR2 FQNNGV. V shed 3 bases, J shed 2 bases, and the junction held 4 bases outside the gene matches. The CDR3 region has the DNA TGTGCCAGCAGCTTGGTGGCGGGGGGGCAAGAGACCCAGTACTTC. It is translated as CASSLVAGGQETQYF. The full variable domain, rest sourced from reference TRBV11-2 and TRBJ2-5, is EAGVAQSPRYKIIEKRQSVAFWCNPISGHATLYWYQQILGQGPKLLIQFQNNGVVDDSQLPKDRFSAERLKGVDSTLKIQPAKLEDSAVYLCASSLVAGGQETQYFGPGTRLLVL.

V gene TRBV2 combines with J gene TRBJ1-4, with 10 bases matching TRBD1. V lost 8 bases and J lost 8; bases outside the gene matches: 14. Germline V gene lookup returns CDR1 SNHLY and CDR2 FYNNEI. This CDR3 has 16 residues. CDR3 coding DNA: TGTGCCAGCGCTACTAGGGGGGACAGGGGAGGAGAAAAACTGTTTTTT. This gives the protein CASATRGDRGGEKLFF. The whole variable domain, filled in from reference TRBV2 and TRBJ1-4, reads EPEVTQTPSHQVTQMGQEVILRCVPISNHLYFYWYRQILGQKVEFLVSFYNNEISEKSEIFDDQFSVERPDGSNFTLKIRSTKLEDSAMYFCASATRGDRGGEKLFFGSGTQLSVL.

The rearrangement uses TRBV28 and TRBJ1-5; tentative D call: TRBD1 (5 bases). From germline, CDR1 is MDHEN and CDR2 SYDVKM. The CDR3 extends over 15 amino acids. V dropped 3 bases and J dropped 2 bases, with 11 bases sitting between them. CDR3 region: CASSFGGSGNQPQHF. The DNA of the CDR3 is TGTGCCAGCAGTTTCGGGGGAAGCGGCAATCAGCCCCAGCATTTT.

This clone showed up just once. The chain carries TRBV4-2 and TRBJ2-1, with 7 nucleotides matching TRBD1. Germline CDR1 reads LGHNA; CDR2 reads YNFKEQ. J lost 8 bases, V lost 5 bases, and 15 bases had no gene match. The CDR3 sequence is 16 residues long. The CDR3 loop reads CASSSQGNYRGDEQFF. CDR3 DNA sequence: TGTGCCAGCAGCTCCCAGGGAAACTACAGGGGTGATGAGCAGTTCTTC.

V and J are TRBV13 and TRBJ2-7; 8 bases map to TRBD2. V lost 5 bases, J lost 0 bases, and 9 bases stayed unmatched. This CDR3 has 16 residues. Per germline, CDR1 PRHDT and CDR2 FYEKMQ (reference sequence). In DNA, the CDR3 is TGTGCCAGCAGCCCGGGGGGGGATGATGACTCCTACGAGCAGTACTTC. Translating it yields CASSPGGDDDSYEQYF.

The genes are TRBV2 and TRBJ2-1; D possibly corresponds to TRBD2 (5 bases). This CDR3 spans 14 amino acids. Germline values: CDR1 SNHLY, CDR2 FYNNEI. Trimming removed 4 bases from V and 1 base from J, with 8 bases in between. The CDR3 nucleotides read TGTGCCAGCAGTGTAGCGTCGTCCTACAATGAGCAGTTCTTC. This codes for CASSVASSYNEQFF. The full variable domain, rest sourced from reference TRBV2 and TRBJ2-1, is EPEVTQTPSHQVTQMGQEVILRCVPISNHLYFYWYRQILGQKVEFLVSFYNNEISEKSEIFDDQFSVERPDGSNFTLKIRSTKLEDSAMYFCASSVASSYNEQFFGPGTRLTVL.

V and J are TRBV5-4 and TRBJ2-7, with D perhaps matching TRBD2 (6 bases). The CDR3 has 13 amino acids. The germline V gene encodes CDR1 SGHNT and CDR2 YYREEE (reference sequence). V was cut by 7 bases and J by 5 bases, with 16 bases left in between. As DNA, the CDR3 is TGTGCCAGCGCCCCGACTAGATTAGACGAGCAGTACTTC. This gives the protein CASAPTRLDEQYF.

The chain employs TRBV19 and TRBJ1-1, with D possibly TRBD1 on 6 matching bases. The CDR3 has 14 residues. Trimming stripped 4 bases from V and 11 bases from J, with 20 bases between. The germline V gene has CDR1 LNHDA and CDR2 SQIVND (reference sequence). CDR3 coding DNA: TGTGCCAGTAGTACCGGTCGGGACATTTTGGCTGCTTTCTTT. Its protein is CASSTGRDILAAFF.

The CDR3 sequence is CASSHRTDNYGYTF. The CDR3 DNA sequence: TGTGCCAGCAGTCATCGGACAGACAACTATGGCTACACCTTC. The rearrangement uses TRBV6-2 or TRBV6-3 and TRBJ1-2; a possible D gene is TRBD1 (6 bases). Trimming took off 5 bases at V and 2 bases at J, with 12 bases between the two ends. Germline CDR1 and CDR2: MNHEY and SVGEGT. CDR3 length equals 14 residues.

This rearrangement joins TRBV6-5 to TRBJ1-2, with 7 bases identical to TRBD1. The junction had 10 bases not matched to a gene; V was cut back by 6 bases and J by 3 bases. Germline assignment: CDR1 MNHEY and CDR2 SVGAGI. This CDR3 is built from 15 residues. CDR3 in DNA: TGTGCCAGCAGGACCTCGACAGGGAGTTACTATGGCTACACCTTC. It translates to CASRTSTGSYYGYTF.

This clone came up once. CDR3: CASSRGQGSFSYEQYF. CDR3 sequence (DNA): TGTGCCAGCAGCAGAGGACAGGGCTCTTTCTCCTACGAGCAGTACTTC. The V call is TRBV5-6, the J call TRBJ2-7; 8 positions match TRBD1. The CDR3 has 16 residues. The V gene end was trimmed by 4 bases and the J gene end by 0 bases; junction bases not matched to a gene: 9. Germline V lookup: CDR1 SGHDT, CDR2 YYEEEE.

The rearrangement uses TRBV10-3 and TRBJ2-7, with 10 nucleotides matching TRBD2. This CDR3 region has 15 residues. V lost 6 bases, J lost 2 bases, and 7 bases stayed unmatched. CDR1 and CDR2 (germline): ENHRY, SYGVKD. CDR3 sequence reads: CAIRGGAGGPYEQYF. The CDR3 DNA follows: TGTGCCATCAGGGGAGGAGCGGGGGGGCCCTACGAGCAGTACTTC.

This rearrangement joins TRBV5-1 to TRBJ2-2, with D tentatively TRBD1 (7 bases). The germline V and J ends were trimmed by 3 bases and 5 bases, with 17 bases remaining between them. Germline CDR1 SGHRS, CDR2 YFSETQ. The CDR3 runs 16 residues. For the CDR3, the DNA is TGCGCCAGCAGCTCCCCCAGGCAGGGGGGAACCGGGGAGCTGTTTTTT. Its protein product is CASSSPRQGGTGELFF.